This T cell receptor beta chain was found in a study of blood T cell repertoires in COVID-19. The CDR3 totals 13 residues. The ends lost 5 bases at V and 4 bases at J; junction bases unmatched: 4. Per germline, CDR1 MNHEY and CDR2 SMNVEV (reference sequence). During active infection, Seattle patients enrolled and were then monitored through disease. Original analysis: The assay estimated nucleated cells by amplifying reference gene primers. TCRdb keeps only in-frame clones here, not all; method: immunoSEQ multiplex PCR. The DNA was the basis for D and trimming; V, J and clone size are from that table. Of roughly 160,000 clones in the sample, roughly 90% were seen once.

This sequence was found in a young man with COVID-19, enrolled during active disease. Specimen: peripheral blood. V gene TRBV27 combines with J gene TRBJ1-2; TRBD1 matches at 7 bases. The CDR3 sequence: CASSPRQGYGYTF. The DNA of the CDR3 is TGTGCCAGCAGTCCAAGACAGGGCTATGGCTACACCTTC.